This T cell receptor beta chain was obtained from a study of T cell changes during pregnancy in multiple sclerosis. The repertoire was sequenced with immunoSEQ multiplex PCR; TCRdb's copy has only in-frame clones and lacks some. In the table there are almost 55,000 clones, over 85% of which are singletons. Unmatched junction bases numbered 13, after V lost 6 bases and J lost 4 bases. Looked up from germline, CDR1 is SGHVS and CDR2 is FNYEAQ. The CDR3 consists of 16 residues. This TCR came from a female donor with multiple sclerosis, enrolled in a pregnancy study. Sequencing used CD8+ T cells from peripheral blood mononuclear cells, obtained before pregnancy. The chain recombines TRBV7-6 with TRBJ2-7, with 9 bases aligning to TRBD1. CDR3 loop: CASSSPRDRGVYEQYF. CDR3 sequence (DNA): TGTGCCAGCAGTTCTCCCCGAGACAGGGGGGTGTACGAGCAGTACTTC.